The sample holds many counts of the clone carrying this TCR beta chain. The study amplified TCR beta CDR3 regions using RNA transcripts. A first-round RT-PCR used HTBI primers, followed by a second-round multiplex PCR. TCRdb re-derived calls from the multiplex PCR reads in MiXCR, one entry per CDR3 protein. The sample has about 380,000 distinct CDR3 sequences; 15% are singletons. This entry comes from a study of Graves' ophthalmopathy and Graves' hyperthyroidism. There are 15 residues in the CDR3. The V gene's germline CDR1 is MNHNS and CDR2 SASEGT. Trimming took off 4 bases at V and 0 bases at J, with 10 bases between the two ends. Fresh peripheral blood, about 10 ml, was the PBMC source.

The receptor comes from a woman between 18 and 30 years old with stable Graves' hyperthyroidism. The chain has TRBV6-1 and TRBJ1-5; D is perhaps TRBD1 (5 bases). The source material was peripheral blood. CDR3 DNA: TGTGCCAGCAGTGTGGACAAAAATAGCAATCAGCCCCAGCATTTT. The encoded protein is CASSVDKNSNQPQHF.